A selection of T cell receptor beta chains follows, all from one sample in a study of T-cell memory formation after mild COVID-19. A single record per CDR3 protein comes from TCRdb applying MiXCR to the 5' RACE reads. The sample lists about 180,000 distinct CDR3 sequences, 16% occurring once. The sequencing sample was made of PBMCs or a T cell subset sorted from them (not recorded which). The receptors shown here come from an adult woman who had mild COVID-19 (a few samples of this study predate the infection). Cell type and time point are not known. Each CDR3 is given with its conserved first and last residue. The order of the fields is D gene, clone size, V gene, CDR3 protein. The D gene is left open where the match is weak. The size entry is marked missing in some rows and otherwise reads once, few, many or a size class.

TRBD2 . TRBV12-3/TRBV12-4 CASSLGLAGKQETQYF
TRBD2 . TRBV9 CASSVTTAGTSGIAETQYF
. . TRBV15 CATSRGRGPSYEQYF
. few TRBV12-3/TRBV12-4 CASSTPRGNGYTF
TRBD1 . TRBV4-2 CASSQGQGTEETQYF
. . TRBV5-8 CASSRYEQYF
. . TRBV7-2 CASSERKSSYNEQFF
TRBD1 few TRBV7-2 CASSPDRGYLTDTQYF
TRBD1 . TRBV6-4 CASSESTGKRTDTQYF
TRBD2 few TRBV5-1 CASSLGLAGGLGEQFF
. few TRBV25-1 CASSESSGELFF
TRBD2 few TRBV10-3 CAISQHLAGGPGEQFF
. once TRBV18 CASSQTLGDTEAFF
TRBD1 few TRBV7-9 CASSYAGTENQPQHF
. few TRBV5-1 CASSLERVVNTEAFF
TRBD1 many TRBV3-1 CASSTTHRGAGNTIYF
. . TRBV15 CATSRYGMNTEAFF
TRBD1 few TRBV7-9 CASSKGQGAYNEQFF
. few TRBV7-9 CASSKGGLGRGYTF
TRBD1 . TRBV7-2 CASSSRGTGASNYGYTF
. few TRBV20-1 CSARAKTGGYTF
. . TRBV10-3 CAISELQKRRSTGELFF
. many TRBV9 CASSVDPYESRALYNEQFF
. . TRBV7-9 CASSPPGNTGELFF
. few TRBV20-1 CSASLGAGTTQPQHF
. . TRBV21-1 CASSNLLVQGDLAYGYTF
. . TRBV6-4 CASSEIITSTDTQYF
TRBD2 . TRBV12-3/TRBV12-4 CASRASGGNNEQFF
. few TRBV15 CATSRQGVSYEQYF
. few TRBV20-1 CSARTAGGQPQHF
. many TRBV5-1 CASSPQGPNYGYTF
TRBD1 many TRBV5-5 CASSRTGGGDQPQHF
TRBD1 . TRBV10-3 CAISGTGRNYGYTF
TRBD2 once TRBV5-1 CASTTRGGTGSYEQYF
TRBD1 . TRBV4-1 CASSLGGQGVYQETQYF
. . TRBV12-3/TRBV12-4 CASSPTGSGFGGKNIQYF
TRBD2 . TRBV7-2 CASSPSGRKIYEQYF
TRBD2 few TRBV5-1 CASSLNAGGLYNEQFF
TRBD2 . TRBV20-1 CSANGLAGGSGDTQYF
. few TRBV2 CASSEGFGQFSYEQYF
TRBD1 . TRBV11-2 CASSFTTGAPIISNQPQHF
. . TRBV12-3/TRBV12-4 CASSSRDVDTQYF
. . TRBV29-1 CSVRTKNTGELFF
TRBD1 few TRBV6-5 CASRLGQGRYEQYF
TRBD2 few TRBV7-2 CASSFRTSGHSSAVSYNEQFF
. few TRBV18 CASSPSSSSYNEQFF
. . TRBV7-9 CASSSTPADTQYF
. . TRBV12-3/TRBV12-4 CASNRGNWGGYTF
. many TRBV7-8 CASSLAATIQETQYF
TRBD1 few TRBV29-1 CSVEKTGGANTEAFF
. . TRBV3-1 CASSRSSTDTQYF
. . TRBV2 CASSRGVGGDTQYF
. . TRBV25-1 CASSEWGAEAFF
. few TRBV29-1 CSVGENEQFF
. . TRBV11-3 CASSLDLHISGNTIYF
TRBD1 few TRBV20-1 CSARDADRGWNSPLHF
. few TRBV4-3 CASSQENRVNTEAFF
. few TRBV9 CASSVRQLNYEQYF
. . TRBV29-1 CSARAYNEQFF
. . TRBV5-1 CASSALLANNEQFF